This TCR beta chain was captured by sequencing in a study of shared clonotypes between healthy human individuals. In the study overall: Donors had three CD4 naive, three CD4 memory, two CD8 naive and one CD8 memory plate apiece. Study-level points and caveats: Generally, naive subsets (rather than memory subsets) showed larger estimated richness.

To note about this clone: Its antigen remains unidentified.

As defined, naive CD8 cells were CD45RO-negative and positively selected for CCR7, with terminally differentiated effector memory CD45RA+ cells excluded. Researchers divided each subset's genomic DNA evenly across several immunoSEQ plates. As originally analysed: ImmunoSEQ yielded junction-only sequences lacking quality scores, so filtering differed. Produced via immunoSEQ multiplex PCR; TCRdb's table is partial and in-frame only. V and J calls plus clone size are reproduced from that table; the DNA served to infer D and trimming. This sample has under 850,000 clones, with roughly 92% found just once. The CDR3 is made up of 14 amino acids. Germline V gives CDR1 SGHAT, CDR2 FQNNGV. Between the trimmed V and J ends, which lost 3 bases and 3 bases, there was a span of 9 bases.

The clonotype comes from a man under 40 in good health. The rearrangement joins TRBV11-2 to TRBJ2-1; no reliable D call. The sample comprised naive CD8+ T cells sorted from blood. The DNA of the CDR3 is TGTGCCAGCAGCTTCCGGACCCGCTACAATGAGCAGTTCTTC. Its protein is CASSFRTRYNEQFF. Full variable domain (remainder filled in from reference TRBV11-2 and TRBJ2-1): EAGVAQSPRYKIIEKRQSVAFWCNPISGHATLYWYQQILGQGPKLLIQFQNNGVVDDSQLPKDRFSAERLKGVDSTLKIQPAKLEDSAVYLCASSFRTRYNEQFFGPGTRLTVL.